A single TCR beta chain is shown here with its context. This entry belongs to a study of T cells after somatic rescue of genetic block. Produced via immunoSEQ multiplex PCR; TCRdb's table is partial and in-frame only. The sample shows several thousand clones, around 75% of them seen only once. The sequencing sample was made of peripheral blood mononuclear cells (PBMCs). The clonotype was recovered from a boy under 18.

The CDR3 DNA follows: TGTGCCAGCAGCCCCTTGGGTGGCAGGTGGAATGAAAAACTGTTTTTT. Translation: CASSPLGGRWNEKLFF. The chain couples TRBV7-6 to TRBJ1-4; D is ambiguous. CDR3 length: 16 amino acids. Germline V gene lookup returns CDR1 SGHVS and CDR2 FNYEAQ. V was cut by 5 bases and J by 5 bases, with 18 bases left in between.